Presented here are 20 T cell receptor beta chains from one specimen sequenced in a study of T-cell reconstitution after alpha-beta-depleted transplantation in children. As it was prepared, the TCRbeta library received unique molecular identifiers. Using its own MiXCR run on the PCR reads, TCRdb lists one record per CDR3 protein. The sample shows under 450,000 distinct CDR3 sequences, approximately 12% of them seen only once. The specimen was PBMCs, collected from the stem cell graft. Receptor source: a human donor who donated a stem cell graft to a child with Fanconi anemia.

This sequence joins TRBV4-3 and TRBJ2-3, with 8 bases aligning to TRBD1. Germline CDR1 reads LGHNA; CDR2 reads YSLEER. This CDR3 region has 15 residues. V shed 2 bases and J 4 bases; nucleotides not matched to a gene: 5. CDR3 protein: CASSQLDRAADTQYF. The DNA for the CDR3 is TGCGCCAGCAGCCAATTGGACAGGGCCGCAGATACGCAGTATTTT.

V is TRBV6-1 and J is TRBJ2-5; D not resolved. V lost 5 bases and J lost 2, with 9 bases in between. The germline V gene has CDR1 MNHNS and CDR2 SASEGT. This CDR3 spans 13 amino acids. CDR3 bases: TGTGCCAGCAGTCCTATCCGTCAAGAGACCCAGTACTTC. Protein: CASSPIRQETQYF.

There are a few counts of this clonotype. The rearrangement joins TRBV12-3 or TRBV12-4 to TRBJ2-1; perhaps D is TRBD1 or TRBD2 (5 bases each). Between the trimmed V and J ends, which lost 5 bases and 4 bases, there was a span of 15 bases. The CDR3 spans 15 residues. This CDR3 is CASSPGDRVYNEQFF. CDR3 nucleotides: TGTGCCAGCAGTCCCGGGGACCGGGTTTACAATGAGCAGTTCTTC.

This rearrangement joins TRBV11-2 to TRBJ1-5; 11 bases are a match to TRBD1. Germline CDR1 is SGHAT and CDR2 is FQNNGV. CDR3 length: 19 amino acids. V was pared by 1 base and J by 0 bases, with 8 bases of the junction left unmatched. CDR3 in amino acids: CASSLVWGQGGSSNQPQHF. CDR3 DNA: TGTGCCAGCAGCTTAGTATGGGGACAGGGGGGAAGTAGCAATCAGCCCCAGCATTTT.

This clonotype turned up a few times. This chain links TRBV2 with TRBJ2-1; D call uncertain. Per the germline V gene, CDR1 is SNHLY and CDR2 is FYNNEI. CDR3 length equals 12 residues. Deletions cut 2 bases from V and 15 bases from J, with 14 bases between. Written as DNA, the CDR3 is TGTGCCAGCAGTGAAATAAGCCCAATCGGGTTCTTC. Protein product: CASSEISPIGFF. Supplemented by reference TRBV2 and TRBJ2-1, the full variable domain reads EPEVTQTPSHQVTQMGQEVILRCVPISNHLYFYWYRQILGQKVEFLVSFYNNEISEKSEIFDDQFSVERPDGSNFTLKIRSTKLEDSAMYFCASSEISPIGFFGPGTRLTVL.

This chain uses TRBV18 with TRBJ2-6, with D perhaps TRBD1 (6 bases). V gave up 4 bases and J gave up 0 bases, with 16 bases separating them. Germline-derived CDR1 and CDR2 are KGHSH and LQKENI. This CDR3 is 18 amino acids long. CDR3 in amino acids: CASSRRAGVDSGANVLTF. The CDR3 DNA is TGTGCCAGCTCACGTCGTGCAGGGGTAGACTCTGGGGCCAACGTCCTGACTTTC.

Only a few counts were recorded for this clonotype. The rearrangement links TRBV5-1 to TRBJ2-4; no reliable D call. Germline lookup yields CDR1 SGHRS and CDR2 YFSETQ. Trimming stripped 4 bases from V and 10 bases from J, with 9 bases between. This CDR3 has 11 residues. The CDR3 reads CASSESSIQYF. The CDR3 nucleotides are TGCGCCAGCAGCGAATCCAGTATTCAGTACTTC.

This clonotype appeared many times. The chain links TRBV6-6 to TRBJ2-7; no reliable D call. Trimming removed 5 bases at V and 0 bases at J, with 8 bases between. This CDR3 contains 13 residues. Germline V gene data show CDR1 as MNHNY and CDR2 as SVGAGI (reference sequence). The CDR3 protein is CASSQVSSYEQYF. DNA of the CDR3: TGTGCCAGCAGTCAGGTGAGCTCCTACGAGCAGTACTTC.

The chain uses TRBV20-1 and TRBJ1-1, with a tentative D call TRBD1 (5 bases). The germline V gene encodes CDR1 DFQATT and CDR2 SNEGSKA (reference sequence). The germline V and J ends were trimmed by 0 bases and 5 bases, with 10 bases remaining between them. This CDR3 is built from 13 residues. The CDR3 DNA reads TGCAGTGCTAGAGATCGGAGGGGAACTGAAGCTTTCTTT. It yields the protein CSARDRRGTEAFF.

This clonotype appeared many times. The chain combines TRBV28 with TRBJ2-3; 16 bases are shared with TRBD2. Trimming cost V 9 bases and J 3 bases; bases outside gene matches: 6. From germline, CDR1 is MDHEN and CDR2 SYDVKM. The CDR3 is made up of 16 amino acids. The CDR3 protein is CASITGLAGGTDTQYF. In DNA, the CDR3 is TGTGCCAGTATAACGGGACTAGCGGGGGGGACAGATACGCAGTATTTT.

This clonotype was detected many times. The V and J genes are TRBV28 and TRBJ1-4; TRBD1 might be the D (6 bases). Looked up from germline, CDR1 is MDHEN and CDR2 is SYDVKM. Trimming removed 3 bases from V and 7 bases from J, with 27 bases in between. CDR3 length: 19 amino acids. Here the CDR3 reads CASSFVYGSGGAHREKLFF. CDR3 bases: TGTGCCAGCAGTTTCGTTTACGGGAGCGGGGGGGCGCACCGTGAAAAACTGTTTTTT.

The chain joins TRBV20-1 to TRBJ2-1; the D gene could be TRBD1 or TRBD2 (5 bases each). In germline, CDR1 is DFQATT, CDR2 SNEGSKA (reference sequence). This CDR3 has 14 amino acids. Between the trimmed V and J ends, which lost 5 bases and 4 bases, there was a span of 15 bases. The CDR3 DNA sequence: TGCAGTGCTCTTCAGGGAGAAACGTACAATGAGCAGTTCTTC. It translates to CSALQGETYNEQFF.

The CDR3 is CSATTTGSSYGYTF. The CDR3 DNA is TGCAGTGCTACTACTACAGGGTCGAGCTATGGCTACACCTTC. The chain is built from TRBV20-1 and TRBJ1-2, with D maybe TRBD1 (6 bases). Germline V CDR1 and CDR2: DFQATT, SNEGSKA (reference sequence). This CDR3 spans 14 amino acids. Between the trimmed V and J ends, which lost 4 bases and 4 bases, there was a span of 16 bases.

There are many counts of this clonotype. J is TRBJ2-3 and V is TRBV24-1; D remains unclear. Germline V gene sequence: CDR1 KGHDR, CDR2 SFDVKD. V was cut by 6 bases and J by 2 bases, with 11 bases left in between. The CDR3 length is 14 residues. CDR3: CATSSDGNTDTQYF. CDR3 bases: TGTGCCACCAGTTCAGACGGTAACACAGATACGCAGTATTTT.

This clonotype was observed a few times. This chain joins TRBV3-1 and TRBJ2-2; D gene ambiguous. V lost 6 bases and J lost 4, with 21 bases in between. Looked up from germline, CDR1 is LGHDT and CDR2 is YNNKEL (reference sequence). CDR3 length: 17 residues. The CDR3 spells CASRPTSGAIGTGELFF. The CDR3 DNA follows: TGTGCCAGCAGGCCCACCTCCGGCGCGATTGGCACCGGGGAGCTGTTTTTT.

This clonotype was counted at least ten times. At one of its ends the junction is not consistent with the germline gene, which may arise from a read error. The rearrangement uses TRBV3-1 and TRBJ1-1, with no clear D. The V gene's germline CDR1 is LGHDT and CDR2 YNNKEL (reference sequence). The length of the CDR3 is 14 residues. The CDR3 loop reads CASSQEGGNTEAFF. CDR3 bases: TGCGCCAGCAGCCAAGAGGGAGGGAACACTGAAGCTTTCTTT.

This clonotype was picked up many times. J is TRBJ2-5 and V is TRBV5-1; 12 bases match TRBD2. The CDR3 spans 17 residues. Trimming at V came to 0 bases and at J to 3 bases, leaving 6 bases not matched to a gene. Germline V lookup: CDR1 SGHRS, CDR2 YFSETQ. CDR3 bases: TGCGCCAGCAGCTTGGCCCTGGCTAGCGGGGGGGAAGAGACCCAGTACTTC. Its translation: CASSLALASGGEETQYF.

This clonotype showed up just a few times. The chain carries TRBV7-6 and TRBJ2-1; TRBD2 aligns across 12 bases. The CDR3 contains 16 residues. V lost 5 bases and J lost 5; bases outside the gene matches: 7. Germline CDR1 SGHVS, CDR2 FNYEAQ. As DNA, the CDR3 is TGTGCCAGCAGCGACCAACGGACTAGCGGGGACAATGAGCAGTTCTTC. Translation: CASSDQRTSGDNEQFF.

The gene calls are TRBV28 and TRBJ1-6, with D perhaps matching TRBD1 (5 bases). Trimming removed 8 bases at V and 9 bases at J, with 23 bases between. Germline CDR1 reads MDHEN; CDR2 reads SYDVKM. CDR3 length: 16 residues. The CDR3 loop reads CASSIPGGGGRSPLHF. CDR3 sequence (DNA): TGTGCCAGCTCAATTCCGGGCGGGGGAGGACGTTCACCCCTCCACTTT.

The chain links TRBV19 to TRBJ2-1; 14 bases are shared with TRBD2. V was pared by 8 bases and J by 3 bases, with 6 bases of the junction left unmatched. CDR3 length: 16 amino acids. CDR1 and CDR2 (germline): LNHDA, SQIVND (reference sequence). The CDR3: CASRRLAGGDYNEQFF. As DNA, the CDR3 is TGTGCCAGTCGTAGACTAGCGGGGGGGGACTACAATGAGCAGTTCTTC.